Included here is one T cell receptor (beta chain) sequence, with context. There is no known antigen for this receptor. No base-level quality is on record; no much larger clone is a single base apart. These data are taken from a study of shared T cell receptors in the human thymus (dated by TCRdb to the early 2020s). The study in broad terms: The study examined how self-reactive, shared T-cell receptor alpha chains are generated in the human thymus.

CDR1 and CDR2, per the germline V gene, are SGHAT and FQNNGV. V sheds 0 bases and J sheds 3 bases, leaving 9 bases between their ends. From the cysteine through the phenylalanine, the CDR3 covers 14 amino acids. The CDR3 DNA has 42 bases and is translated from base 1. Libraries were constructed by the immunoSEQ multiplex PCR assay. Sourced from immuneACCESS, this table was stored by TCRdb with only in-frame sequences that have V and J called. A share of the clones is absent; for the studies checked, an unresolved V gene accounts for under half, and the remainder has no known explanation. The sample table contains some 760,000 clones; only one count was recorded for roughly 88% of them. Roughly 0.01% of the sample goes to the ten largest clones. These data were also reused for a study on human thymus T cells. The second paper further reports: Immunologically healthy infants undergoing open corrective cardiac surgery for congenital heart defects in Finland were used as donors. Thymus tissue was collected as surgical resects that were removed during corrective cardiac surgery. Usage of V and J gene segments appeared to be biased in both the thymic and the peripheral blood repertoires. Highly overlapping thymic TCR repertoires among unrelated individuals were reported in the related research. The study used under 10 infant thymus samples plus four related peripheral blood samples to characterize TCR alpha and beta repertoires. The infant donors were about 7 to 244 days old, and the cohort included five to seven males and a couple of females. Thymocytes were released mechanically from tissue and stored at -70 °C as pellets of roughly 9-32 million cells. A QIAsymphony instrument was used to extract genomic DNA from the frozen cell pellets. Using the immunoSEQ multiplex PCR assay, the TCRB and TCRAD loci were amplified from a standardized quantity of quality-controlled genomic DNA. The amplicons spanned the V(D)J region and were long enough to cover the CDR3 and allow V and J genes to be identified. The amplicons were sequenced on an Illumina platform via the commercial immunoSEQ service. Primer bias and sequencing errors were corrected using previously described methods, and TCRAD and TCRB definitions followed the IMGT database. Repertoires were analysed with immunoSEQ Analyzer 3.0 and VDJTools, covering basic statistics, V/J segment usage, diversity estimates, rarefaction and pairwise overlap. Diversity was estimated with Chao1, ChaoE, Efron-Thisted, Shannon and inverse Simpson indices, and also on datasets down-sampled to the smallest sample. Repertoire overlap was determined by strict matching of CDR3 nucleotide sequence, V gene and J gene, and Jaccard-based multidimensional scaling clustering was applied. On average, about 730,000 unique TCRB clonotypes were obtained from thymus samples, compared with approximately 82,000 from blood samples.

The chain was built from TRBV11-2 and TRBJ2-7; there is no confident call for the D gene. Material: thymocytes. This clonotype was obtained from a girl less than two years old with a congenital heart defect. Donor details come from another sample of the same person, matched by shared clones. CDR3 region: CASSLDLRHYEQYF. In nucleotide form, the sequence is TGTGCCAGCAGCTTAGATTTGAGACACTACGAGCAGTACTTC.